One sample yielded the 11 T cell receptor beta chains listed below, sequenced in a study of post-analysis software for immune sequencing data. Overall study results and limits: Four or five TRBV segments, TRBV5-6, TRBV5-1 and TRBV20-1 among them, were found more frequent in patients than controls.

The antigens for these receptors are not known. cDNA libraries for TCR beta contained unique molecular identifiers. MiXCR was run by TCRdb on the PCR reads, yielding one entry per CDR3 protein. The sample records approximately 260,000 distinct CDR3 sequences, around 34% being singletons. What was sequenced was blood. Receptors were obtained from a girl between 10 and 17 years old with multiple sclerosis.

A few counts support this clonotype. V is TRBV4-1 and J is TRBJ2-2, with 8 bases identical to TRBD2. CDR1 and CDR2 (germline): MGHRA, YSYEKL. There are 18 residues in the CDR3. The J segment lost 8 bases and the V segment lost 4 bases, leaving 18 bases of the junction unmatched. In nucleotides, the CDR3 is TGCGCCAGCAGCCCGGGCGGCGGGCTAGCGGGTCATAGGGGGGAGCTGTTTTTT. It is translated as CASSPGGGLAGHRGELFF.

A word on this clonotype: The junction departs from the called germline gene at one end, perhaps through a read error. V usage is TRBV12-3 or TRBV12-4 and J usage is TRBJ2-3; D not certain. The CDR3 covers 13 residues. In nucleotides, the CDR3 is TGTGCCAGCAGTCCGGCGAGCACAGATACGGAGTATTTT. It specifies CASSPASTDTEYF.

The V call is TRBV2, the J call TRBJ1-5; the D gene is possibly TRBD1 (5 bases). The V and J ends lost 6 bases and 8 bases respectively, with 17 bases between them. CDR1 SNHLY and CDR2 FYNNEI come from the germline V gene. The CDR3 runs 14 residues. The CDR3 region is CASRERTSRKPQHF. DNA of the CDR3: TGTGCCAGCAGAGAACGGACAAGTAGGAAGCCCCAGCATTTT.

The chain has TRBV9 and TRBJ2-6; tentatively, D is TRBD2 (5 bases). V was pared by 8 bases and J by 0 bases, with 12 bases between. Germline values: CDR1 SGDLS, CDR2 YYNGEE. The CDR3 loop spans 15 amino acids. The CDR3 bases are TGTGCCAGTAGCATAGCGATCTCTGGGGCCAACGTCCTGACTTTC. Translation gives CASSIAISGANVLTF.

This chain links TRBV6-5 with TRBJ2-5; TRBD2 aligns across 13 bases. CDR1 and CDR2 (germline): MNHEY, SVGAGI. V lost 1 base to trimming and J lost 6 bases; unmatched junction nucleotides: 11. This CDR3 has 18 amino acids. The CDR3 DNA sequence: TGTGCCAGCAGTTACTACAGGACTAGCGGGAGCAGTTCAAAGACCCAGTACTTC. This codes for CASSYYRTSGSSSKTQYF.

V and J are TRBV12-3 or TRBV12-4 and TRBJ2-4; 7 bases line up with TRBD1. This CDR3 is 13 amino acids long. J was trimmed by 9 bases and V by 3 bases; bases with no gene match: 5. The CDR3: CASSFNDRAIQYF. CDR3 DNA: TGTGCCAGCAGTTTTAACGACAGGGCCATTCAGTACTTC.

This clonotype was counted many times. The chain uses TRBV4-1 and TRBJ2-7; maybe TRBD1 (6 bases). Trimming left V 1 base short and J 7 bases short, with 17 bases between. CDR1 and CDR2 from the germline V gene are MGHRA and YSYEKL. The CDR3 runs 15 residues. DNA for the CDR3: TGCGCCAGCAGCCAAGCCCCAGGGGCGCGGTGGGAGCAGTACTTC. It specifies CASSQAPGARWEQYF.

This clonotype was recorded many times. The V and J genes are TRBV5-1 and TRBJ2-3, with D maybe TRBD1 (6 bases). The CDR3 runs 17 residues. Trimming cost V 4 bases and J 4 bases, with 22 bases left between them. Germline V gene sequence: CDR1 SGHRS, CDR2 YFSETQ. CDR3 nucleotide sequence: TGCGCCAGCAGCAGGGGGACCAGCAGTAAGTTTCCAGATACGCAGTATTTT. Protein: CASSRGTSSKFPDTQYF.

This chain connects TRBV5-1 to TRBJ2-7; 8 bases align to TRBD2. CDR3 size: 15 residues. CDR1 SGHRS and CDR2 YFSETQ come from the germline V gene. Trimming at V came to 0 bases and at J to 5 bases, leaving 7 bases not matched to a gene. The CDR3 DNA sequence: TGCGCCAGCAGCTTGGGAAGCGGGAGCTTCAACGAGCAGTACTTC. It specifies CASSLGSGSFNEQYF.

This clonotype was picked up a small number of times. CDR3 nucleotide sequence: TGTGCCAGCAGCTTAGGACTAGCGGACTACGAGCAGTACTTC. Translation gives CASSLGLADYEQYF. The V and J genes are TRBV7-2 and TRBJ2-4; TRBD2 agrees at 9 bases. Judging by the DNA end, TRBJ2-7 fits better; the J call may be wrong. The CDR3 has 14 amino acids. Germline-derived CDR1 and CDR2 are SGHTA and FQGNSA.

This clonotype was seen repeatedly, ten times or more. The chain employs TRBV20-1 and TRBJ2-1; 13 bases align to TRBD2. Per germline, CDR1 DFQATT and CDR2 SNEGSKA (reference sequence). This CDR3 comprises 16 residues. V was pared by 3 bases and J by 8 bases, with 10 bases of the junction left unmatched. CDR3 sequence reads: CSARGSTSGRIDEQFF. The CDR3 DNA is TGCAGTGCTAGGGGGTCGACTAGCGGGAGGATAGATGAGCAGTTCTTC.